These T cell receptor beta chains were read from a single sample in a study of T cell repertoires in cytomegalovirus infection. Their target antigens are unknown. TCRdb passed the reads through MiXCR, listing each CDR3 protein once. Of around 300,000 distinct CDR3 sequences detected, around 20% appear once; the ten largest clones hold roughly a fifth. The specimen was cultured PBMCs, collected from culture after CMV antigen stimulation. The origin of the receptors is a human donor in good health (CMV status not recorded). Some clones in this sample may be carry-over from other donors' samples. Each CDR3 is given with its conserved first and last residue. The D gene is left open where the match is weak. Some rows mark clone size as missing; the rest say once, few, many or name a class of expanded clone.

>TRBD2|TRBV6-2/TRBV6-3|15|.|TRBJ2-4
TGTGCCAGCAGTTACCCCGGGACTAGCCAAAACATTCAGTACTTC
CASSYPGTSQNIQYF
>.|TRBV2|14|.|TRBJ2-1
TGTGCCAGCATTGGAATGTACTCCTACAATGAGCAGTTCTTC
CASIGMYSYNEQFF
>.|TRBV25-1|14|.|TRBJ1-3
TGTGCCAGCAGCCGTCTTGGCCCTGGAAACACCATATATTTT
CASSRLGPGNTIYF
>.|TRBV6-5|15|few|TRBJ1-2
TGTGCCAGCAGTTACACGAGGACAGCCAACTATGGCTACACCTTC
CASSYTRTANYGYTF
>.|TRBV18|13|few|TRBJ2-7
TGTGCCAGCTCACCAAGGCACCGCTACGAGCAGTACTTC
CASSPRHRYEQYF
>TRBD1|TRBV29-1|16|.|TRBJ2-6
TGCAGCGCCGTAGGGACAGGGGGCCCTGGGGCCAACGTCCTGACTTTC
CSAVGTGGPGANVLTF
>.|TRBV7-2|17|.|TRBJ2-2
TGTGCCAGCAGCCGTTGGGCGGTCAGTGGGTACACCGGGGAGCTGTTTTTT
CASSRWAVSGYTGELFF
>TRBD2|TRBV7-2|14|.|TRBJ2-5
TGTGCCAGCAGCCCGGGGACTAGTCAAGAGACCCAGTACTTC
CASSPGTSQETQYF
>.|TRBV7-2|12|many|TRBJ2-2
TGTGCCAGCAGCTTATGGTCCGGGGAGCTGTTTTTT
CASSLWSGELFF
>.|TRBV6-2/TRBV6-3|19|.|TRBJ2-1
TGTGCCAGCAGTTACCCCCGCAGGGTTACCAAGAATTCCTACAATGAGCAGTTCTTC
CASSYPRRVTKNSYNEQFF
>.|TRBV6-2/TRBV6-3|14|many|TRBJ2-2
TGTGCCAGCGCGAGGCTGGCGGGCACCGGGGAGCTGTTTTTT
CASARLAGTGELFF
>TRBD2|TRBV19|16|.|TRBJ2-1
TGTACCAGTAGTACCGGGACTAGCGGGACCCCCCAGGTGCAGTTCTTC
CTSSTGTSGTPQVQFF
>.|TRBV6-5|15|many|TRBJ1-3
TGTGCCAGCAGTTACTCATCAACAGGGGGAAACACCATATATTTT
CASSYSSTGGNTIYF
>.|TRBV28|16|few|TRBJ1-2
TGTGCCAGCAGTTTGGTCGCCCCCGACAGGTTCTATGGCTACACCTTC
CASSLVAPDRFYGYTF
>TRBD1|TRBV7-9|13|many|TRBJ1-2
TGTGCCAGCAGCACCGGGACAGGGCAGGGCTACACCTTC
CASSTGTGQGYTF
>.|TRBV7-8|14|.|TRBJ2-5
TGTGCCAGCAGGGTTGGGGAAACCCAAGAGACCCAGTACTTC
CASRVGETQETQYF
>.|TRBV28|12|.|TRBJ2-7
TGTGCCAGCACTGGACTCCGGGGCGAGCAGTACTTC
CASTGLRGEQYF
>TRBD2|TRBV19|15|many|TRBJ2-1
TGTGCCAGTAGTCAGGGTAGCGGGAGGGCCCGTGAGCAGTTCTTC
CASSQGSGRAREQFF
>.|TRBV20-1|17|.|TRBJ1-6
TGCAGTGCTAGATCAGGCCCCCAGAGCTCCTATAATTCACCCCTCCACTTT
CSARSGPQSSYNSPLHF
>.|TRBV27|15|few|TRBJ2-1
TGTGCCAGCAGTTTATCGTTGAGAGTCAACAATGAGCAGTTCTTC
CASSLSLRVNNEQFF
>.|TRBV10-3|14|.|TRBJ2-5
TGTGCCATCAGTGAGCCGGGACGGCAAGAGACCCAGTACTTC
CAISEPGRQETQYF
>.|TRBV7-8|12|many|TRBJ2-3
TGTGCCAGCAGCCCAAGACAGATTACGCAGTATTTT
CASSPRQITQYF